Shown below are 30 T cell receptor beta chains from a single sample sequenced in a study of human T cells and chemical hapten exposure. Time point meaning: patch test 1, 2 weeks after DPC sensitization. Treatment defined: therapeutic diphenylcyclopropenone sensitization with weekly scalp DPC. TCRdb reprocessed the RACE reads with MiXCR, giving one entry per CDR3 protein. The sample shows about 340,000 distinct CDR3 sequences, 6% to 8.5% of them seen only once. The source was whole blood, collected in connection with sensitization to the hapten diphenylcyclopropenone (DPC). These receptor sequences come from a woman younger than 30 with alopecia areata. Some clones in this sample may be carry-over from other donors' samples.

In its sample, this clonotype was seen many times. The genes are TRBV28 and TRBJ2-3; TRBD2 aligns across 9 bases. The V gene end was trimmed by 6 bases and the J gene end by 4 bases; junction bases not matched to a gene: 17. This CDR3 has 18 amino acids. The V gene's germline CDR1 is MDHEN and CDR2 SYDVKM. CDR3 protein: CASSPGTGRVAGADTQYF. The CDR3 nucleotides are TGTGCCAGCAGCCCCGGGACCGGGAGGGTAGCGGGGGCAGATACGCAGTATTTT.

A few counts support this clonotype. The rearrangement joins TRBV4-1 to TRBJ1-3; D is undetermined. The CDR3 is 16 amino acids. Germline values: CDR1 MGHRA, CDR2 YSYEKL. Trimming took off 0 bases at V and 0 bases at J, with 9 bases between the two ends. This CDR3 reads CASSQEAISSGNTIYF. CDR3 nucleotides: TGCGCCAGCAGCCAAGAAGCAATCTCCTCTGGAAACACCATATATTTT.

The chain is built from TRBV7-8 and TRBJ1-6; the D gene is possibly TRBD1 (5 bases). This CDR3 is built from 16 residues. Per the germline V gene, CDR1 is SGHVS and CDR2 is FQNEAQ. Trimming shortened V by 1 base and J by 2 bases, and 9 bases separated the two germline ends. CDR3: CASSLVGGTYNSPLHF. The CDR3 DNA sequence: TGTGCCAGCAGCTTAGTTGGGGGGACCTATAATTCACCCCTCCACTTT.

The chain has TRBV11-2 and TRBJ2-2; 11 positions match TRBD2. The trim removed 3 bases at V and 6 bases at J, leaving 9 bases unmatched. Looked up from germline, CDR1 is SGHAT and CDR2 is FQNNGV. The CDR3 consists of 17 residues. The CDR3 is CASSFPTSGARSGELFF. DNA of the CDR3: TGTGCCAGCAGCTTCCCGACTAGCGGGGCTAGATCCGGGGAGCTGTTTTTT.

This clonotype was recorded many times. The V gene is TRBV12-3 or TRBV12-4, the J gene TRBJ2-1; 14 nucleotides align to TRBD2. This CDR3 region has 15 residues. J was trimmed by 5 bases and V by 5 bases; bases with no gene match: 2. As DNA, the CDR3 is TGTGCCAGCAGTCCGGGACTAGCGGGGGACAATGAGCAGTTCTTC. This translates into CASSPGLAGDNEQFF.

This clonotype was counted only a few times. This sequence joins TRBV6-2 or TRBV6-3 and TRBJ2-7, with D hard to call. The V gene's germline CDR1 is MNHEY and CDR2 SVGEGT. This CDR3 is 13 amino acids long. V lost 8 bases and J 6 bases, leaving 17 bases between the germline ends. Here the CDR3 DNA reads TGTGCCAGCTCGAGACCGGCACCCGTCGAGCAGTACTTC. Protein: CASSRPAPVEQYF.

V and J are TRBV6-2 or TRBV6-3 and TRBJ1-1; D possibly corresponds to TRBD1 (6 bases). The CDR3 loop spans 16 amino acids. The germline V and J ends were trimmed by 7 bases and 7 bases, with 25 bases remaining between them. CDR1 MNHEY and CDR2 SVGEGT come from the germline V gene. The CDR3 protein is CASIKLLDRYTYEAFF. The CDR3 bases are TGTGCCAGCATCAAACTCCTAGACAGGTATACTTATGAAGCTTTCTTT.

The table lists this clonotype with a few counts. CDR3 protein: CATSRDRGSGNTIYF. The CDR3 coding sequence is TGTGCCACCAGCAGAGATCGTGGCTCTGGAAACACCATATATTTT. V gene TRBV15 combines with J gene TRBJ1-3; no clear D gene. Germline V lookup: CDR1 LNHNV, CDR2 YYDKDF (reference sequence). Trimming pared 0 bases from V and 0 bases from J, leaving 6 bases between. The CDR3 contains 15 residues.

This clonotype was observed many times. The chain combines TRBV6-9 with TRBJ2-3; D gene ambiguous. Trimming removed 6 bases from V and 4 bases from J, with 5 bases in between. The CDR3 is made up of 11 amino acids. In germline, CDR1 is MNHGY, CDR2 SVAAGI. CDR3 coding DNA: TGTGCCAGCAGATGGCCAGATACGCAGTATTTT. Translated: CASRWPDTQYF.

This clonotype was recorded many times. In DNA form, the CDR3 reads TGTGCCAGCAGCGTGTCCGGGACAACGAGGGACGAGCAGTACTTC. Translated, it gives CASSVSGTTRDEQYF. The chain is built from TRBV11-2 and TRBJ2-7; D perhaps matches TRBD1 (6 bases). CDR3 size: 15 residues. The germline CDR1 and CDR2 sequences are SGHAT and FQNNGV. Trimming left V 5 bases short and J 5 bases short, with 19 bases between.

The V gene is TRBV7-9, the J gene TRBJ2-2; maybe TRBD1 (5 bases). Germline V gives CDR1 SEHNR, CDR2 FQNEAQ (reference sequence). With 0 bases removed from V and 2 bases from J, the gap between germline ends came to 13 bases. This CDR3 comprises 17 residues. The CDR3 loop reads CASSLAGSGPNTGELFF. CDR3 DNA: TGTGCCAGCAGCTTAGCGGGGTCAGGGCCCAACACCGGGGAGCTGTTTTTT.

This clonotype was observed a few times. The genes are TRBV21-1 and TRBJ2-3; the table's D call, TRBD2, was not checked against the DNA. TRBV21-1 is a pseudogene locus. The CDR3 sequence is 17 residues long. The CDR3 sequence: CASSKALAGGQIDTQYF. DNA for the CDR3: TGTGCCAGCAGCAAAGCGCTAGCGGGGGGGCAGATAGATACGCAGTATTTT.

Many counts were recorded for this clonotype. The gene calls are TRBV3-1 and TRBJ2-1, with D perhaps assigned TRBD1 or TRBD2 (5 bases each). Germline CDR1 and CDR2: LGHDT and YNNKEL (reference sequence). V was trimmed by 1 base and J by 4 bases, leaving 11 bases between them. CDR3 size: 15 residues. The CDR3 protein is CASSQARGVYNEQFF. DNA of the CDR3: TGTGCCAGCAGCCAAGCTAGAGGGGTATACAATGAGCAGTTCTTC.

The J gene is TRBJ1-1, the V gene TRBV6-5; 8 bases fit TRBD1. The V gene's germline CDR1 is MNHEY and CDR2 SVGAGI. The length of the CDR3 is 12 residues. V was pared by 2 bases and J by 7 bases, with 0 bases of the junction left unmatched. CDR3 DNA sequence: TGTGCCAGCAGTTACGGGACAGGTGAAGCTTTCTTT. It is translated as CASSYGTGEAFF.

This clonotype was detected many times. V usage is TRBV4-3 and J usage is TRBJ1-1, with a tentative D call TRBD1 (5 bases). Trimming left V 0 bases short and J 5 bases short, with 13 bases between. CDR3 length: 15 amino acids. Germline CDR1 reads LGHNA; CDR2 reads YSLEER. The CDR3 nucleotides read TGCGCCAGCAGCCAAGAGGCAGGGAGCGGTACTGAAGCTTTCTTT. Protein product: CASSQEAGSGTEAFF.

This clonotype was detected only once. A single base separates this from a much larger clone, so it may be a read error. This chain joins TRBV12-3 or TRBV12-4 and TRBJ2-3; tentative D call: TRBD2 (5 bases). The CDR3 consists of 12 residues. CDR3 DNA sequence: TGTGCCAGCACCCTACCAGCGGATACGCGGTATTTT. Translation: CASTLPADTRYF.

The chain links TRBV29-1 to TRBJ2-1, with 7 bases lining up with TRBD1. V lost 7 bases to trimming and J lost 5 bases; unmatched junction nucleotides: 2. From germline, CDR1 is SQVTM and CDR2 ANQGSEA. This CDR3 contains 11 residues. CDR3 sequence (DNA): TGCAGCGGGGACAGACACAATGAGCAGTTCTTC. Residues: CSGDRHNEQFF.

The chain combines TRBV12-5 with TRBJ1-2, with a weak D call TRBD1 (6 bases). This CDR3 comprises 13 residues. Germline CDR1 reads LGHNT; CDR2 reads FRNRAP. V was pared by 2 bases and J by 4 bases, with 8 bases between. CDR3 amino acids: CASGLLGAYGYTF. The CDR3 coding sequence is TGTGCTAGTGGTTTGCTGGGGGCCTATGGCTACACCTTC.

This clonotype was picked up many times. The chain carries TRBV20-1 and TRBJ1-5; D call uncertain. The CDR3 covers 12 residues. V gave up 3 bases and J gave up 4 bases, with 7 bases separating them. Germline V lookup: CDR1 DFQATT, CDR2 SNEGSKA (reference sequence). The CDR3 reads CSARHSNQPQHF. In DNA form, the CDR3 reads TGCAGTGCTAGGCATAGTAATCAGCCCCAGCATTTT.

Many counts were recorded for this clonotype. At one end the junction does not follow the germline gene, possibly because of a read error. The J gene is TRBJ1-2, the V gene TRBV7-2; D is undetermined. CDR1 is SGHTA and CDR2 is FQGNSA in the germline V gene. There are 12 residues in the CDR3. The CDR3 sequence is CASSLVGYGYTF. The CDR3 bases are TGTGCCAGCAGTTTAGTGGGGTATGGCTACACCTTC.

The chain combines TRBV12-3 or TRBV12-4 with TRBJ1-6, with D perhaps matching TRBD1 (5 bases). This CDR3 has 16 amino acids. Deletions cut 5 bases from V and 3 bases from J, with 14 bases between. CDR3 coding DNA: TGTGCCAGCAGTGAAAGCTTCGACAGCTATAATTCACCCCTCCACTTT. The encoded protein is CASSESFDSYNSPLHF.

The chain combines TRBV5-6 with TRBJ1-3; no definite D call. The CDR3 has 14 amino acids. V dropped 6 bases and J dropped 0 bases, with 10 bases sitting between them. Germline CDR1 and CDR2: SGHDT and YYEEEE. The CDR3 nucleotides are TGTGCCAGCACGTTATCCGACTCTGGAAACACCATATATTTT. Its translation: CASTLSDSGNTIYF. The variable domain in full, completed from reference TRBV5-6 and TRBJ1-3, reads DAGVTQSPTHLIKTRGQQVTLRCSPKSGHDTVSWYQQALGQGPQFIFQYYEEEERQRGNFPDRFSGHQFPNYSSELNVNALLLGDSALYLCASTLSDSGNTIYFGEGSWLTVV.

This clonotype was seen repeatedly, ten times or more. The CDR3 sequence: CSAPSGGASSYNEQFF. Written as DNA, the CDR3 is TGCAGTGCCCCTAGCGGGGGGGCCAGCTCCTACAATGAGCAGTTCTTC. The J gene is TRBJ2-1, the V gene TRBV20-1, with 12 bases that match TRBD2. With 6 bases clipped from V and 0 bases from J, the junction kept 6 bases outside the gene matches. The germline V gene encodes CDR1 DFQATT and CDR2 SNEGSKA (reference sequence). This CDR3 spans 16 amino acids.

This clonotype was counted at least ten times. In DNA form, the CDR3 reads TGTGCCAGCAGCCCCCATCTCCGCCTCCTAACCGCAGATACGCAGTATTTT. Translated, it gives CASSPHLRLLTADTQYF. This chain connects TRBV9 to TRBJ2-3; D is unclear. There are 17 residues in the CDR3. V shed 4 bases and J shed 4 bases, with 22 bases lying between them. Germline V gene sequence: CDR1 SGDLS, CDR2 YYNGEE.

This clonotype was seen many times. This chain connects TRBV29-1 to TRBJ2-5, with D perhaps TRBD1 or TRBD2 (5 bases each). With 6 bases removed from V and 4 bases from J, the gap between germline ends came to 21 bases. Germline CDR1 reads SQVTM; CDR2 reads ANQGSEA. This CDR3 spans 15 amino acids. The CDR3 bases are TGCAGCGTGGAGTCCGGGACGGAGATTGGAGAGACCCAGTACTTC. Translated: CSVESGTEIGETQYF.

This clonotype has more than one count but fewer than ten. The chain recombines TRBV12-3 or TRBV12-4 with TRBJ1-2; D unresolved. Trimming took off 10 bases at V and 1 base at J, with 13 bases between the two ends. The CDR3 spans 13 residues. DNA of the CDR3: TGTGCCATCCTTGGCGGGGTTAACTATGGCTACACCTTC. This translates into CAILGGVNYGYTF.

This CDR3 reads CSASFPGGAYYGYTF. The DNA for the CDR3 is TGCAGTGCGAGTTTCCCCGGGGGCGCTTACTATGGCTACACCTTC. The chain employs TRBV20-1 and TRBJ1-2, with D possibly being TRBD1 (6 bases). Germline loops: CDR1 DFQATT, CDR2 SNEGSKA (reference sequence). Trimming left V 6 bases short and J 3 bases short, with 20 bases between. This CDR3 contains 15 residues.

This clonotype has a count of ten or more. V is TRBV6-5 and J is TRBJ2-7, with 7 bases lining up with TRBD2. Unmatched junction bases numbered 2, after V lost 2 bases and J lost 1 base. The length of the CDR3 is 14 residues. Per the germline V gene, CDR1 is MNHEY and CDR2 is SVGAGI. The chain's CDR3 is CASSYGGVSYEQYF. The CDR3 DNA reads TGTGCCAGCAGTTACGGGGGGGTGTCCTACGAGCAGTACTTC.

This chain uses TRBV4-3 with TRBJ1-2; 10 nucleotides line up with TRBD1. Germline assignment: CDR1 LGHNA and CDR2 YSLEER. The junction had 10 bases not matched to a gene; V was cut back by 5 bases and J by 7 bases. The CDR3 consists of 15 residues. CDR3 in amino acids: CASSAGQGEGGGYTF. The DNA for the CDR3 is TGCGCCAGCAGCGCAGGACAGGGGGAAGGTGGTGGCTACACCTTC.

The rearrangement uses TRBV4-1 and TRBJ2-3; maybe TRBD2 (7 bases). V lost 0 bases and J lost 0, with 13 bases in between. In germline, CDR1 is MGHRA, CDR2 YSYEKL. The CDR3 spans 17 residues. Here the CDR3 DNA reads TGCGCCAGCAGCCAAGACGGGGGGCCCTATAGCACAGATACGCAGTATTTT. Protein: CASSQDGGPYSTDTQYF.